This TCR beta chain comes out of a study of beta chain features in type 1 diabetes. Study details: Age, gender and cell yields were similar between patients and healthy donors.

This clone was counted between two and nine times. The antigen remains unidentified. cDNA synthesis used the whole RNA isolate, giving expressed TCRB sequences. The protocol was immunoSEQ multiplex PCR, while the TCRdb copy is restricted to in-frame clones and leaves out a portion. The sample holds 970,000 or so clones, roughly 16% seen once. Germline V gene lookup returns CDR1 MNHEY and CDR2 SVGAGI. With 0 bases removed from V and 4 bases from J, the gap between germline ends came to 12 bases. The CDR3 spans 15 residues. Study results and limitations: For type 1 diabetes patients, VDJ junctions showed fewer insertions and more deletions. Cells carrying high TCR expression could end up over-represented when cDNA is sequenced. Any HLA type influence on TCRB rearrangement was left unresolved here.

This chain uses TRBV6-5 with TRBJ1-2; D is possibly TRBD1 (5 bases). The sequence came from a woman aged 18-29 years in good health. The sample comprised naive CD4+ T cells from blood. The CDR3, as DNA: TGTGCCAGCAGTTACTCGTTGCAGGGATCCTATGGCTACACCTTC. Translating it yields CASSYSLQGSYGYTF.